This T cell receptor beta chain was identified in a study of blood T cell repertoires in COVID-19. Per the study methods: The assay estimated nucleated cells by amplifying reference gene primers. Method: immunoSEQ multiplex PCR; TCRdb's copy keeps in-frame clones and lacks some. The V and J calls and clone size come from that table; D and trimming were worked out from the DNA. The repertoire holds roughly 250,000 clones, 70% to 90% seen once, with over 0.85% in the top ten. In its sample, this clone was seen once. Germline trimming cut 5 bases from V and 3 bases from J; bases unmatched to any gene: 5. Per the germline V gene, CDR1 is MNHEY and CDR2 is SVGAGI. This CDR3 spans 15 amino acids. Enrollees, about 18 to 95 years old, lived in approximately 24 US areas. Participants in the exposed group had met a COVID-19 case in the 2 weeks before joining the study.

The sequence was collected from a man aged 50 or older who had been exposed to COVID-19. The sample consisted of PBMCs or T cells enriched from blood (not recorded which). The chain is built from TRBV6-5 and TRBJ2-3; 10 bases are shared with TRBD2. The CDR3 DNA sequence: TGTGCCAGCAGTCGAAGACTAGCGGGTACAGATACGCAGTATTTT. It codes for CASSRRLAGTDTQYF.